This T cell receptor (beta chain) was recorded in a study of T cells in localized non-small cell lung cancer. Study-wide results and caveats: Sequencing involved a lone tumor region, leaving heterogeneity possible. In the blood, greater T cell density corresponded to longer overall survival. Compared with tumor, uninvolved adjacent lung displayed greater T cell clonality, ranking highest overall.

The CDR3 extends over 12 amino acids. Between the trimmed V and J ends, which lost 5 bases and 3 bases, there was a span of 7 bases. From germline, CDR1 is MNHGY and CDR2 SAAAGT. Of note for this clone: The antigen is undetermined.

Sequenced by immunoSEQ multiplex PCR; TCRdb stores in-frame clones only, minus some. The profile shows 2,500 to 3,000 clones, roughly 32% of them singletons. This specimen was lung tumor tissue, taken before any cancer treatment. The chain combines TRBV6-8 with TRBJ1-2; D gene uncertain. This receptor was identified in a female donor aged 60 or older with stage II squamous cell lung carcinoma. This CDR3 is CASSGRDYGYTF. The CDR3 DNA follows: TGTGCCAGCAGTGGACGGGACTATGGCTACACCTTC.